This TCR beta chain stems from a study of T cell repertoires in cytomegalovirus infection. At the level of the study: The public TCR beta signatures pointed to both CMV infection and matching HLA type. Study-wide findings and caveats: There were HLA-C-restricted CMV-specific TCR beta clonotypes dominating the ex vivo response. Totalled public TCR beta family frequency picked out people who carried CMV plus the relevant HLA.

This CDR3 contains 14 residues. CDR1 is SEHNR and CDR2 is FQNEAQ in the germline V gene (reference sequence). V lost 1 base and J 4 bases, leaving 10 bases between the germline ends. TCRdb redid the calling of the reads with MiXCR, one entry per CDR3 protein. The sample includes 490,000 or so distinct CDR3 sequences, 11% of them seen just once. This clonotype occurred many times. What it recognizes is unknown. The TCR originated in a human donor in good health (CMV status not recorded). Some clones in this sample may be carry-over from other donors' samples. The sequenced sample was PBMCs. V gene TRBV7-9 combines with J gene TRBJ2-5; weak D call: TRBD1 (6 bases). The CDR3 reads CASSLEGGRETQYF. CDR3 nucleotide sequence: TGTGCCAGCAGCTTAGAAGGGGGACGAGAGACCCAGTACTTC.